The rows below give T cell receptor beta chains drawn from one sample of a study of blood T cell repertoires in COVID-19. TCRdb's copy holds only in-frame clones and misses some; the assay was immunoSEQ multiplex PCR. The sample includes 200,000 to 250,000 clones, around 87% of them seen just once. Material: peripheral blood. These receptors all come from a woman under 40 who had recovered from COVID-19. Both conserved end residues are part of each CDR3. Rows give clone size only sometimes, using once, few, many, or a class for an expanded clone.

clone size,V gene,J gene,CDR3 protein
NA,TRBV28,TRBJ2-7,CASSFAGSTYEQYF
NA,TRBV6-1,TRBJ1-4,CASSATGGRGNEKLFF
NA,TRBV5-1,TRBJ2-3,CASSLAPGDTQYF
NA,TRBV2,TRBJ2-7,CASSRLLAGVYEQYF
once,TRBV6-5,TRBJ2-7,CASSPSGYEQYF
NA,TRBV5-3,TRBJ1-2,CARSDSWGYGYTF
NA,TRBV16,TRBJ1-2,CASSDLRGYTF
once,TRBV9,TRBJ2-3,CASSVDRYDTQYF
NA,TRBV4-2,TRBJ2-1,CASSPGTYNEQFF
NA,TRBV3-1/TRBV3-2,TRBJ2-2,CASSQGAGYTGELFF
NA,TRBV2,TRBJ2-3,CATLAGERTDTQYF
NA,TRBV27,TRBJ2-7,CASMLLGAGEEYF
NA,TRBV4-2,TRBJ2-1,CASSQGPGQYNEQFF
NA,TRBV9,TRBJ2-5,CASSEEALVETQYF
NA,TRBV25-1,TRBJ1-5,CASSGDTSNQPQHF
NA,TRBV4-1,TRBJ1-1,CASSPPWQRNTEAFF
NA,TRBV27,TRBJ2-5,CASSARQGVSETQYF
NA,TRBV29-1,TRBJ2-3,CSAKGLAGTVGDTQYF
once,TRBV6-2/TRBV6-3,TRBJ2-7,CASSSDGDGYYEQYF
once,TRBV11-1,TRBJ2-7,CASSLGQGGHEQYF
NA,TRBV6-1,TRBJ1-2,CASSEAMDRGYTF
NA,TRBV7-3,TRBJ2-3,CASSSAGSTDTQYF
NA,TRBV6-1,TRBJ1-2,CASSEAGDYGYTF
NA,TRBV5-1,TRBJ1-4,CASSFEGGTNEKLFF
NA,TRBV5-1,TRBJ1-6,CASSTGTSSYNSPLHF
NA,TRBV5-6,TRBJ2-3,CASSLELAGDTQYF
NA,TRBV7-9,TRBJ1-1,CASSFAGPNEAFF
NA,TRBV6-6,TRBJ1-4,CASSTGTGFNEKLFF
NA,TRBV2,TRBJ1-2,CASTTGTGLFRYGYTF
NA,TRBV15,TRBJ1-5,CATSGQGANQPQHF
NA,TRBV6-5,TRBJ2-5,CASSYSLGEETQYF
NA,TRBV27,TRBJ2-7,CASSLYPVGSSYEQYF
NA,TRBV7-6,TRBJ2-6,CASSLLAVSSGANVLTF
NA,TRBV19,TRBJ2-1,CASSGLAGGEQFF
few,TRBV27,TRBJ2-7,CASSYGQGVEQYF
once,TRBV12-3/TRBV12-4,TRBJ1-2,CASATRPNYGYTF
NA,TRBV9,TRBJ1-2,CASSVEGAGYGYTF
NA,TRBV25-1,TRBJ1-1,CASSEQGGTEAFF
NA,TRBV29-1,TRBJ2-3,CSVSGTGAFDTQYF
NA,TRBV3-1/TRBV3-2,TRBJ1-2,CASSSGTHYGYTF
NA,TRBV7-3,TRBJ2-3,CASSLYPGPTDTQYF
NA,TRBV7-9,TRBJ2-7,CASSFSLTPYEQYF
NA,TRBV11-2,TRBJ1-5,CASSFNGLRNQPQHF
NA,TRBV15,TRBJ1-4,CATSSGLRGRTNEKLFF
NA,TRBV27,TRBJ2-3,CASSPYSGGYTDTQYF
NA,TRBV4-3,TRBJ1-1,CASSQLAGDTEAFF
NA,TRBV9,TRBJ2-3,CASSTRGGTDTQYF
NA,TRBV4-2,TRBJ2-1,CASSPITRSDEQFF
NA,TRBV6-6,TRBJ1-4,CASSYGRYEKLFF
NA,TRBV23-1,TRBJ2-4,CASSSDPRRVGGPKYF
NA,TRBV7-9,TRBJ1-3,CASSSDRGSGNTIYF
NA,TRBV5-5,TRBJ1-1,CASTLEGLDTEAFF
NA,TRBV5-1,TRBJ1-1,CASSLAGSGTEAFF
NA,TRBV5-5,TRBJ2-3,CASSPPPRFTDTQYF
NA,TRBV19,TRBJ1-2,CASNDDRGAEGYTF
NA,TRBV3-1/TRBV3-2,TRBJ1-4,CASRQADRAGEKLFF
NA,TRBV7-2,TRBJ1-5,CASSLDGRLANQPQHF
NA,TRBV7-2,TRBJ2-3,CASVQGATDTQYF